This T cell receptor beta chain was sequenced during a study of T cell repertoires in cytomegalovirus infection. Overall study: Researchers turned to recently identified HLA-C-restricted CMV epitopes as well as well-studied HLA-B-restricted ones.

A single record per CDR3 protein comes from TCRdb applying MiXCR to the reads. The sample lists hundreds of thousands of distinct CDR3 sequences, about 33% seen once, with 15% to 20% in the top ten. This clonotype was seen repeatedly, ten times or more. The antigen remains undetermined. Its ends do not fully match the called genes, so a read error is possible. The germline V gene encodes CDR1 MNHEY and CDR2 SVGEGT. The CDR3 runs 14 residues. Study conclusions and caveats: What dominated the ex vivo response were HLA-C-restricted CMV-specific TCR beta clonotypes.

The TCR sequence derives from a human donor in good health (CMV status not recorded). Some clones in this sample may be carry-over from other donors' samples. The source was cultured PBMCs, collected from culture after CMV antigen stimulation. The chain links TRBV6-2 or TRBV6-3 to TRBJ2-7; possibly TRBD2 for D (5 bases). The CDR3 loop reads CESRDRISSYEQYF. In nucleotides, the CDR3 is TGCGAGTCCCGGGATCGAATAAGCTCCTACGAGCAGTACTTC.